The 8 T cell receptor beta chains in this list originate from one sample, sequenced in a study of radiation and T cells in renal cell carcinoma. Sequenced by immunoSEQ multiplex PCR; TCRdb stores in-frame clones only, minus some. The sample carries around 95,000 clones, approximately 80% recorded once. Indicated time point: blood 4 weeks post-SBRT, at nephrectomy. Noted treatment: 15 Gy SBRT to primary tumor, nephrectomy 4 weeks later. Sequenced material: blood, taken from a patient whose treatment included radiotherapy and nephrectomy. These receptors came from a man in his 60s with renal cell carcinoma.

The chain uses TRBV4-1 and TRBJ2-1, with 7 nucleotides matching TRBD2. After removal of 1 base from V and 4 bases from J, the junction contained 10 bases not matched to a gene. CDR1 MGHRA and CDR2 YSYEKL come from the germline V gene. CDR3 length: 17 amino acids. The CDR3 spells CASSQGTWGGGYNEQFF. As DNA, the CDR3 is TGCGCCAGCAGCCAAGGCACCTGGGGGGGTGGGTACAATGAGCAGTTCTTC.

Comment on this clone: This CDR3 is also generated by other DNA sequences in the sample. J is TRBJ2-3 and V is TRBV5-6; D call uncertain. This CDR3 is built from 15 residues. CDR1 is SGHDT and CDR2 is YYEEEE in the germline V gene. V was shortened by 0 bases and J by 2 bases, with 10 bases between the two germline ends. CDR3 coding DNA: TGTGCCAGCAGCTTGGGACCCACCTCCACAGATACGCAGTATTTT. Protein: CASSLGPTSTDTQYF.

J is TRBJ1-2 and V is TRBV7-2; 8 bases are shared with TRBD1. This CDR3 region has 13 residues. Germline lookup yields CDR1 SGHTA and CDR2 FQGNSA. With 5 bases clipped from V and 8 bases from J, the junction kept 7 bases outside the gene matches. The CDR3 bases are TGTGCCAGCAGCCCCCGGACAGGGAGCGGCTACACCTTC. Amino acids: CASSPRTGSGYTF.

The gene calls are TRBV9 and TRBJ2-1; no clear D. V lost 3 bases to trimming and J lost 9 bases, with 16 bases between them. Germline V lookup: CDR1 SGDLS, CDR2 YYNGEE. This CDR3 comprises 14 residues. The CDR3 here is CASSGAVWSGEQFF. The CDR3 DNA reads as TGTGCCAGCAGCGGGGCGGTTTGGTCGGGTGAGCAGTTCTTC.

The genes are TRBV5-6 and TRBJ1-2; D not certain. Germline values: CDR1 SGHDT, CDR2 YYEEEE. The CDR3 sequence is 14 residues long. Trimming left V 6 bases short and J 4 bases short, with 16 bases between. The CDR3 DNA is TGTGCCAGCATCGGTTGTCGAAAGACCTATGGCTACACCTTC. As protein: CASIGCRKTYGYTF.

The V and J genes are TRBV5-4 and TRBJ2-1, with D perhaps TRBD1 or TRBD2 (6 bases each). Between the trimmed V and J ends, which lost 4 bases and 3 bases, there was a span of 14 bases. Germline CDR1 and CDR2: SGHNT and YYREEE (reference sequence). The CDR3 is 15 amino acids. CDR3 coding DNA: TGTGCCAGCAGCGAAGGGGGAGGTCGCTACAATGAGCAGTTCTTC. Translated, it gives CASSEGGGRYNEQFF.

This chain connects TRBV5-1 to TRBJ2-6; 11 bases line up with TRBD1. Germline CDR1 is SGHRS and CDR2 is YFSETQ. This CDR3 contains 18 residues. The J segment lost 1 base and the V segment lost 4 bases, leaving 7 bases of the junction unmatched. Here the CDR3 reads CASSPWTGGASGANVLTF. CDR3 nucleotides: TGCGCCAGCAGCCCCTGGACAGGGGGCGCGTCTGGGGCCAACGTCCTGACTTTC.

The chain carries TRBV4-1 and TRBJ1-1; D uncertain. The CDR3 sequence is 16 residues long. Trimming shortened V by 5 bases and J by 1 base, and 17 bases separated the two germline ends. Germline CDR1 is MGHRA and CDR2 is YSYEKL. The CDR3 DNA is TGCGCCAGCAGCGGGCCAGGAAAAGGCCGGAACACTGAAGCTTTCTTT. This translates into CASSGPGKGRNTEAFF.